The rows below give T cell receptor beta chains drawn from one sample of a study of T cell responses to AZD1222 COVID-19 vaccine. Measured with immunoSEQ multiplex PCR; TCRdb has only the in-frame clones, and not every one. This table holds roughly 120,000 clones, 70% to 90% found once. This material consisted of peripheral blood, taken on day 0 of AZD1222 vaccination. The receptors stem from an adult in good health. The CDR3 runs from the conserved cysteine through the conserved F or W. A D gene is named only where the DNA matches it firmly. Expanded clones get a size class; other rows say once, few or many, or leave the size out.

TRBJ1-4 | TRBV19 | - | - | TGTGCCAGTAATCTGAACGGGGGAGGGGACGAAAAACTGTTTTTT | CASNLNGGGDEKLFF
TRBJ1-5 | TRBV6-1 | - | - | TGTGCCAGCAGTGAAAGTAGACAGAGGCAGCCCCAGCATTTT | CASSESRQRQPQHF
TRBJ2-3 | TRBV5-4 | - | - | TGTGCCAGCAGCTCCCCCCGAGCGTCAACAGATACGCAGTATTTT | CASSSPRASTDTQYF
TRBJ2-7 | TRBV30 | - | - | TGTGCCCGGAAGGTGCAGGGCCCTACCTACGAGCAGTACTTC | CARKVQGPTYEQYF
TRBJ2-3 | TRBV10-1 | - | TRBD1 | TGCGCCAGCAGTAAGGGACAGGGGGTAGCAGATACGCAGTATTTT | CASSKGQGVADTQYF
TRBJ2-7 | TRBV2 | - | TRBD2 | TGTGCCAGCAGGATGAGCCCGGGGGGAGGGGAGCAGTACTTC | CASRMSPGGGEQYF
TRBJ2-7 | TRBV2 | - | TRBD1 | TGTGCCAGCAGTTACCCGGGACAGGGTAGAGAGCAGTACTTC | CASSYPGQGREQYF
TRBJ2-7 | TRBV15 | - | TRBD2 | TGTGCCACCAGCAAAAGCGGGAGAAGGTCCTACGAGCAGTACTTC | CATSKSGRRSYEQYF
TRBJ2-7 | TRBV7-3 | - | - | TGTGCCAGCAGCTTAGGTTTGGTGGGTTCTTACGAGCAGTACTTC | CASSLGLVGSYEQYF
TRBJ2-7 | TRBV2 | - | - | TGTGCCAGCAGTGAAAGGTACGAGCAGTACTTC | CASSERYEQYF
TRBJ2-2 | TRBV5-4 | - | TRBD1 | TGTGCCAGCAGCCCAGGGGGTTTCGGGACCGGGGAGCTGTTTTTT | CASSPGGFGTGELFF
TRBJ1-3 | TRBV28 | - | - | TGTGCCAGCCAAGGTCCTCAGGACTCTGGAAACACCATATATTTT | CASQGPQDSGNTIYF
TRBJ2-3 | TRBV2 | - | - | TGTGCCAGCAGTGATCGGAGGGGGAATACGCAGTATTTT | CASSDRRGNTQYF
TRBJ2-2 | TRBV7-2 | - | - | TGTGCCAGCAGCCCTAGGGGGGCCCCGAGGGCCGGGGAGCTGTTTTTT | CASSPRGAPRAGELFF
TRBJ2-1 | TRBV6-5 | once | TRBD2 | TGTGCCAGCAGTTATGGGACTAGCGGTTTCTACAATGAGCAGTTCTTC | CASSYGTSGFYNEQFF
TRBJ2-1 | TRBV5-1 | once | TRBD2 | TGCGCCAGCAGCTTGGTAGCGGGGGTTCAGGAGCAGTTCTTC | CASSLVAGVQEQFF
TRBJ1-5 | TRBV23-1 | medium-sized | - | TGCGCCCGAACGGGCCCCCGACCCAATCAGCCCCAGCATTTT | CARTGPRPNQPQHF
TRBJ2-7 | TRBV20-1 | once | - | TGCAGTGTTGGACGCCCCTACGAGCAGTACTTC | CSVGRPYEQYF
TRBJ1-5 | TRBV12-2 | - | - | TGTGCAAGTCGCTTAGTCCGGGGAGAGGACCCCAATCAGCCCCAGCATTTT | CASRLVRGEDPNQPQHF
TRBJ1-2 | TRBV6-5 | - | - | TGTGCCAGCAGCCTCACAGAAAACTATGGCTACACCTTC | CASSLTENYGYTF
TRBJ1-5 | TRBV5-5 | - | - | TGTGCCAGCAGCTTGGGGCGAGATCAGCCCCAGCATTTT | CASSLGRDQPQHF
TRBJ2-5 | TRBV12-3/TRBV12-4 | - | - | TGTGCCAGCAGCCGACAGACGGCGGAGACCCAGTACTTC | CASSRQTAETQYF
TRBJ1-4 | TRBV5-1 | once | TRBD1 | TGCGCCAGCAGCCCCGGCGGGACAGGGGGAGAAAAACTGTTTTTT | CASSPGGTGGEKLFF
TRBJ2-6 | TRBV28 | - | - | TGTGCCAGCAGTCCCAGGGGAGCTGGGGCCAACGTCCTGACTTTC | CASSPRGAGANVLTF
TRBJ1-2 | TRBV7-9 | once | - | TGTGCCAGCAGCACGCCAGGCCAAGGTGGCTACACCTTC | CASSTPGQGGYTF
TRBJ2-7 | TRBV6-5 | - | - | TGTGCCAGCAGCCCCGTAGACAGTGGCCACGAGCAGTACTTC | CASSPVDSGHEQYF
TRBJ2-3 | TRBV3-1/TRBV3-2 | - | TRBD1 | TGTGCCAGCAGCCAAACAGGGGTCACAGATACGCAGTATTTT | CASSQTGVTDTQYF
TRBJ1-4 | TRBV11-2 | - | TRBD1 | TGTGCCAGCAGCTCTCGCCCCAGGGGGGAACTGTTTTTT | CASSSRPRGELFF
TRBJ2-7 | TRBV6-5 | - | TRBD2 | TGTGCCAGCAGTTACTCCCTAGCGGACGTTCGGGAGCAGTACTTC | CASSYSLADVREQYF
TRBJ2-7 | TRBV5-1 | once | - | TGCGCCAGCAGCCCACGGGACGGAGCCTACGAGCAGTACTTC | CASSPRDGAYEQYF
TRBJ1-5 | TRBV28 | - | - | TGTGCCAGCAGGATCGCCGGGCAGCCCCAGCATTTT | CASRIAGQPQHF
TRBJ2-7 | TRBV6-6 | - | - | TGTGCCAGCAGTTACTCGGGGTTGAGCTCCTACGAGCAGTACTTC | CASSYSGLSSYEQYF
TRBJ1-3 | TRBV10-2 | - | - | TGCGCCAGCACCCCGACAGCCACCTCTGGAAACACCATATATTTT | CASTPTATSGNTIYF
TRBJ2-1 | TRBV5-6 | - | TRBD2 | TGTGCCAGCAGTGCGCTAGCGGGAGGTCGATATGAGCAGTTCTTC | CASSALAGGRYEQFF